The following is a T cell receptor (beta chain) sequence with its context. The clone's antigen remains unknown. No quality values exist for individual bases; no much larger clone is one base distant. Genomic DNA was extracted from sorted cells for sequencing of the TCRbeta CDR3 region. The immunoSEQ Assay was used for sequencing of TCRbeta CDR3 regions. As stored in TCRdb, this immuneACCESS dataset retains in-frame rearrangements with V and J assigned. A fraction of the clones does not appear; measured against another copy, unresolved V genes explain less than half of the discrepancy, and the remainder lacks a known reason. This sample holds tens of thousands of clones; approximately 80% were observed only once. Under 8.5% of the sample goes to the ten largest clones. The V and J ends are trimmed by 5 bases and 2 bases, leaving 10 bases between them. Spanning cysteine to phenylalanine, the CDR3 consists of 15 amino acids. This entry keeps only the CDR3 DNA: 45 bases, framed from base 1. CDR1 SGHAT and CDR2 FQDESV were looked up in the germline V gene (reference sequence).

The data are from a study of OX40 agonist ivuxolimab in advanced cancers. In the study overall: Ivuxolimab was a fully human IgG2 agonistic monoclonal antibody targeting the costimulatory receptor OX40 (CD134). Intravenous ivuxolimab was administered to patients every 2 weeks at six dose levels: 0.01, 0.1, 0.3, 1.5, 3 and 10 mg/kg. Of the roughly 52 patients in dose escalation, some 19 had hepatocellular carcinoma, approximately 15 had melanoma, 9 had renal cell carcinoma and 9 had head and neck cancer. In the dose-escalation cohort, more than 80% of patients were male, and the mean age was 60 years with a range of roughly 20 to 80. Prior anti-PD-1, anti-PD-L1 or anti-CTLA-4 therapy was permitted, and 35% to 40% of dose-escalation patients had received checkpoint inhibitors. Three dose-escalation patients achieved partial responses, one with hepatocellular carcinoma and two with cutaneous melanoma. The purpose of peripheral TCRbeta sequencing was to test whether ivuxolimab changed TCR sequence diversity and led to clonal T-cell expansion. The paper describes the monotherapy dose-escalation part (N = 52 patients) of the phase I trial of ivuxolimab. Points the paper makes about the study in general: After ivuxolimab, CD8+ T cells had more expanded clones than CD4+ T cells on average. Low levels of normalized T-cell clonal expansion were also seen in some nonresponding patients. The antigen specificity of the peripheral T cells that underwent clonal expansion was not determined. At doses from 0.1 to 3.0 mg/kg, clonal expansion was seen in both CD4+ and CD8+ blood T cells between baseline and week 6. Partial responders in the 0.1-3.0 mg/kg groups had among the lowest normalized peripheral clonal expansion, especially among CD8+ T cells.

Patients with autoimmune disease history or receiving systemic immunosuppression were excluded from the trial. Peripheral blood for TCR sequencing was drawn from every dose cohort at baseline, at cycle 4 day 1 and at cycle 7 day 1. Samples were obtained from an open-label, multicenter, first-in-human phase I dose-escalation trial of ivuxolimab. Adults with locally advanced or metastatic melanoma, renal cell, hepatocellular, or head and neck squamous cell carcinoma were enrolled in the trial. Before TCR sequencing, CD4+ and CD8+ T cells were separately sorted from peripheral blood. This TCR was recovered from an adult with an advanced solid tumor such as melanoma, head and neck, liver or kidney cancer. This receptor chain uses TRBV11-1 and TRBJ1-6, with the D gene not clear enough to name. The material was CD4+ or CD8+ T cells sorted from blood, obtained in a trial of the OX40 agonist ivuxolimab. Here the CDR3 is given as CASSAGSAYNSPLHF. The base sequence is TGTGCCAGCAGCGCCGGGTCGGCCTATAATTCACCCCTCCACTTT.